Below are 27 T cell receptor beta chains sequenced from a single sample in a study of T cell responses to AZD1222 COVID-19 vaccine. The method was immunoSEQ multiplex PCR; TCRdb's version includes in-frame clones alone and lacks a portion of them. The top ten hold around 4.3% of the sample, which has nearly 110,000 clones, roughly nine tenths seen once. This specimen was peripheral blood, taken on day 0 of AZD1222 vaccination. The receptors were gathered from an adult in good health.

The CDR3 nucleotides read TGTGCCAGCAGTTACTTAGGCGTGTTTGAAGCTTTCTTT. It encodes CASSYLGVFEAFF. The gene calls are TRBV6-2 or TRBV6-3 and TRBJ1-1; D gene unclear. Per germline, CDR1 MNHEY and CDR2 SVGEGT. Deletions cut 1 base from V and 7 bases from J, with 10 bases between. The CDR3 sequence is 13 residues long.

The chain couples TRBV19 to TRBJ1-1, with TRBD1 as a possible D gene (5 bases). The CDR3 runs to 15 residues. Per germline, CDR1 LNHDA and CDR2 SQIVND (reference sequence). V lost 4 bases to trimming and J lost 3 bases, with 15 bases between them. CDR3 in DNA: TGTGCCAGTAGTAGGGGGGGGTTCTGGTACACTGAAGCTTTCTTT. Its translation is CASSRGGFWYTEAFF.

V and J are TRBV7-9 and TRBJ2-2; D remains unclear. The CDR3 is made up of 13 amino acids. Deletions cut 2 bases from V and 5 bases from J, with 6 bases between. Looked up from germline, CDR1 is SEHNR and CDR2 is FQNEAQ (reference sequence). CDR3 region: CASSLPVTGELFF. CDR3 DNA sequence: TGTGCCAGCAGCTTACCGGTAACCGGGGAGCTGTTTTTT. Full variable domain (rest looked up from reference TRBV7-9 and TRBJ2-2): DTGVSQNPRHKITKRGQNVTFRCDPISEHNRLYWYRQTLGQGPEFLTYFQNEAQLEKSRLLSDRFSAERPKGSFSTLEIQRTEQGDSAMYLCASSLPVTGELFFGEGSRLTVL.

The genes are TRBV5-8 and TRBJ2-7; D is unresolved. Germline loops: CDR1 SGHTS, CDR2 YDEGEE. V was shortened by 5 bases and J by 5 bases, with 14 bases between the two germline ends. The length of the CDR3 is 13 residues. DNA for the CDR3: TGTGCCAGCAGTACCGGGCCACCTAACGAGCAGTACTTC. It is translated as CASSTGPPNEQYF.

The rearrangement uses TRBV19 and TRBJ2-3; a possible D gene is TRBD2 (6 bases). This CDR3 contains 15 residues. From germline, CDR1 is LNHDA and CDR2 SQIVND (reference sequence). The V end was cut by 5 bases, the J end by 2 bases, with 14 bases between. The CDR3 here is CASSAGTVPTDTQYF. CDR3 coding DNA: TGTGCCAGTAGTGCCGGGACTGTTCCCACAGATACGCAGTATTTT. The whole variable domain, filled in from reference TRBV19 and TRBJ2-3, reads DGGITQSPKYLFRKEGQNVTLSCEQNLNHDAMYWYRQDPGQGLRLIYYSQIVNDFQKGDIAEGYSVSREKKESFPLTVTSAQKNPTAFYLCASSAGTVPTDTQYFGPGTRLTVL.

The rearrangement links TRBV19 to TRBJ1-1; no reliable D call. Germline loops: CDR1 LNHDA, CDR2 SQIVND (reference sequence). The V gene lost 3 bases and the J gene lost 2 bases, with 7 bases spanning the gap. The CDR3 length is 13 residues. The CDR3 sequence is CASSIWANTEAFF. Here the CDR3 DNA reads TGTGCCAGTAGTATCTGGGCCAACACTGAAGCTTTCTTT.

In DNA, the CDR3 is TGTGCCAGCAGTGAAGCCTGGGGTCCGAGCTCCTACGAGCAGTACTTC. Protein product: CASSEAWGPSSYEQYF. J is TRBJ2-7 and V is TRBV6-1; D remains unclear. The CDR3 loop spans 16 amino acids. Germline CDR1 and CDR2: MNHNS and SASEGT. The V gene lost 0 bases and the J gene lost 0 bases, with 12 bases spanning the gap.

The CDR3 sequence: CASSLDRRTYNEQFF. CDR3 in DNA: TGTGCCAGCAGCTTGGATCGGCGGACCTACAATGAGCAGTTCTTC. The gene calls are TRBV7-3 and TRBJ2-1; no reliable D call. V gave up 3 bases and J gave up 2 bases, with 11 bases separating them. The CDR3 contains 15 residues. Germline-derived CDR1 and CDR2 are SGHTA and FQGTGA.

This chain uses TRBV2 with TRBJ1-6; 10 bases agree with TRBD1. The CDR3 runs to 15 residues. V lost 4 bases to trimming and J lost 7 bases; unmatched junction nucleotides: 4. Germline V gene sequence: CDR1 SNHLY, CDR2 FYNNEI. CDR3 nucleotide sequence: TGTGCCAGCAGTGCGGGGGACAGGGGCAATTCACCCCTCCACTTT. Its protein is CASSAGDRGNSPLHF.

The chain recombines TRBV7-2 with TRBJ1-4; maybe TRBD1 (5 bases). V was trimmed by 0 bases and J by 10 bases, leaving 9 bases between them. Germline CDR1 and CDR2: SGHTA and FQGNSA. The CDR3 consists of 13 residues. The CDR3: CASSLAQGVKLFF. The CDR3 nucleotides are TGTGCCAGCAGCTTAGCCCAGGGTGTAAAACTGTTTTTT.

The chain uses TRBV20-1 and TRBJ2-7; 9 positions match TRBD2. V trimming: 3 bases; J trimming: 3 bases; junction bases outside the gene matches: 6. CDR1 DFQATT and CDR2 SNEGSKA come from the germline V gene (reference sequence). The CDR3 runs to 14 residues. Here the CDR3 reads CSASLAGRLYEQYF. The CDR3 nucleotides read TGCAGTGCTAGTCTAGCGGGGAGACTCTACGAGCAGTACTTC.

This chain links TRBV28 with TRBJ2-7, with TRBD1 matching over 8 bases. This CDR3 comprises 15 residues. Germline CDR1 is MDHEN and CDR2 is SYDVKM. After removal of 5 bases from V and 2 bases from J, the junction contained 8 bases not matched to a gene. The CDR3 protein is CASSPGQGVAYEQYF. The CDR3 bases are TGTGCCAGCAGTCCCGGACAGGGTGTTGCCTACGAGCAGTACTTC.

This clone showed up just once. J is TRBJ1-2 and V is TRBV5-5; no clear D. The CDR3 is made up of 13 amino acids. V shed 4 bases and J shed 0 bases, with 7 bases lying between them. Germline CDR1 and CDR2: SGHKS and YYEKEE (reference sequence). The CDR3 bases are TGTGCCAGCAGCGAGGACCCTAACTATGGCTACACCTTC. Translated: CASSEDPNYGYTF.

The rearrangement joins TRBV5-4 to TRBJ2-2; 8 bases are shared with TRBD1. Trimming cost V 1 base and J 4 bases; bases outside gene matches: 3. CDR1 is SGHNT and CDR2 is YYREEE in the germline V gene (reference sequence). The CDR3 covers 15 residues. CDR3 residues: CASSLPTGGTGELFF. The CDR3 nucleotides are TGTGCCAGCAGCTTGCCAACAGGGGGCACCGGGGAGCTGTTTTTT.

This chain connects TRBV30 to TRBJ2-3; weak D call: TRBD2 (5 bases). Trimming took 0 bases from V and 1 from J, leaving 14 bases between them. Germline loops: CDR1 GTSNPN, CDR2 SVGIG (reference sequence). This CDR3 has 16 residues. CDR3 nucleotide sequence: TGTGCCTGGAGTGTGGTCAGCGGATACGGCACAGATACGCAGTATTTT. It is translated as CAWSVVSGYGTDTQYF.

J is TRBJ2-7 and V is TRBV5-1, with TRBD1 matching over 9 bases. The CDR3 totals 13 residues. V shed 2 bases and J 4 bases; nucleotides not matched to a gene: 1. Germline V gene data show CDR1 as SGHRS and CDR2 as YFSETQ. The CDR3 DNA follows: TGCGCCAGCAGCTTACAGGGGGCTTACGAGCAGTACTTC. It specifies CASSLQGAYEQYF.

This chain uses TRBV30 with TRBJ2-5, with TRBD2 identical over 13 bases. Germline V gene lookup returns CDR1 GTSNPN and CDR2 SVGIG (reference sequence). CDR3 size: 15 residues. V trimming: 2 bases; J trimming: 3 bases; junction bases outside the gene matches: 3. The CDR3 loop reads CAWSMGLAGKETQYF. CDR3 DNA: TGTGCCTGGAGTATGGGACTAGCGGGGAAAGAGACCCAGTACTTC.

The rearrangement links TRBV9 to TRBJ2-7; no definite D call. This CDR3 comprises 14 residues. Trimming removed 0 bases from V and 6 bases from J, with 13 bases in between. From germline, CDR1 is SGDLS and CDR2 YYNGEE. The CDR3 loop reads CASSVETIDSEQYF. In nucleotides, the CDR3 is TGTGCCAGCAGCGTAGAAACTATTGATTCCGAGCAGTACTTC.

The rearrangement uses TRBV30 and TRBJ2-3; a weak D match, TRBD1 (6 bases). Per the germline V gene, CDR1 is GTSNPN and CDR2 is SVGIG (reference sequence). The germline V and J ends were trimmed by 6 bases and 0 bases, with 7 bases remaining between them. This CDR3 spans 12 amino acids. The CDR3 DNA follows: TGTGCCTGCGGACAGAGCACAGATACGCAGTATTTT. This gives the protein CACGQSTDTQYF.

The V gene is TRBV30, the J gene TRBJ2-7; tentatively, D is TRBD1 (5 bases). This CDR3 has 14 residues. Trimming removed 1 base at V and 3 bases at J, with 13 bases between. The germline V gene has CDR1 GTSNPN and CDR2 SVGIG (reference sequence). In DNA, the CDR3 is TGTGCCTGGAGTGGGGCAGGGCAAGGCTACGAGCAGTACTTC. This sequence encodes CAWSGAGQGYEQYF.

V gene TRBV4-2 combines with J gene TRBJ2-7; D gene unclear. Germline assignment: CDR1 LGHNA and CDR2 YNFKEQ. CDR3 length equals 13 residues. V gave up 1 base and J gave up 4 bases, with 8 bases separating them. The CDR3 nucleotides are TGTGCCAGCAGCCAAGTTTTACTTTACGAGCAGTACTTC. Protein sequence: CASSQVLLYEQYF.

This chain uses TRBV9 with TRBJ2-5, with D perhaps matching TRBD2 (6 bases). The V end was cut by 3 bases, the J end by 2 bases, with 14 bases between. The CDR3 is made up of 15 amino acids. Germline CDR1 reads SGDLS; CDR2 reads YYNGEE. DNA of the CDR3: TGTGCCAGCAGCGCAAATAGCGGAGTTCAAGAGACCCAGTACTTC. Protein sequence: CASSANSGVQETQYF.

The chain uses TRBV7-9 and TRBJ1-1; D gene unclear. CDR1 is SEHNR, CDR2 FQNEAQ, per germline (reference sequence). CDR3 size: 16 residues. V was pared by 5 bases and J by 0 bases, with 16 bases between. The CDR3 loop is CASSAKEFPMNTEAFF. The CDR3 DNA is TGTGCCAGCAGCGCAAAGGAGTTCCCCATGAACACTGAAGCTTTCTTT. The entire variable domain, with the rest obtained from reference TRBV7-9 and TRBJ1-1, is as follows: DTGVSQNPRHKITKRGQNVTFRCDPISEHNRLYWYRQTLGQGPEFLTYFQNEAQLEKSRLLSDRFSAERPKGSFSTLEIQRTEQGDSAMYLCASSAKEFPMNTEAFFGQGTRLTVV.

In nucleotides, the CDR3 is TGTGCCGGGGGCCGGGGACTAGCTGACAATGAGCAGTTCTTC. Residues: CAGGRGLADNEQFF. V usage is TRBV6-6 and J usage is TRBJ2-1; 9 bases map to TRBD2. The CDR3 totals 14 residues. With 11 bases clipped from V and 5 bases from J, the junction kept 10 bases outside the gene matches. CDR1 and CDR2 from the germline V gene are MNHNY and SVGAGI (reference sequence).

This chain uses TRBV2 with TRBJ1-1; 7 bases line up with TRBD1. The CDR3 is 14 residues long. Germline CDR1 is SNHLY and CDR2 is FYNNEI. V gave up 7 bases and J gave up 1 base; unmatched junction bases: 6. CDR3 coding DNA: TGTGCCAGCACCAACCGGGACAGGAACACTGAAGCTTTCTTT. This sequence encodes CASTNRDRNTEAFF.

The chain recombines TRBV7-8 with TRBJ1-2, with 8 bases that match TRBD1. Germline lookup yields CDR1 SGHVS and CDR2 FQNEAQ. The CDR3 is made up of 16 amino acids. Trimming cost V 0 bases and J 4 bases; bases outside gene matches: 7. CDR3: CASSLASGGAGYGYTF. CDR3 bases: TGTGCCAGCAGCTTAGCGTCAGGGGGCGCAGGCTATGGCTACACCTTC.

The J gene is TRBJ1-2, the V gene TRBV14; D uncertain. V was cut by 0 bases and J by 8 bases, with 13 bases left in between. Germline assignment: CDR1 SGHDN and CDR2 FVKESK. The CDR3 totals 14 residues. Here the CDR3 reads CASSQDQRTGGYTF. CDR3 nucleotide sequence: TGTGCCAGCAGCCAAGATCAGAGAACTGGAGGCTACACCTTC.